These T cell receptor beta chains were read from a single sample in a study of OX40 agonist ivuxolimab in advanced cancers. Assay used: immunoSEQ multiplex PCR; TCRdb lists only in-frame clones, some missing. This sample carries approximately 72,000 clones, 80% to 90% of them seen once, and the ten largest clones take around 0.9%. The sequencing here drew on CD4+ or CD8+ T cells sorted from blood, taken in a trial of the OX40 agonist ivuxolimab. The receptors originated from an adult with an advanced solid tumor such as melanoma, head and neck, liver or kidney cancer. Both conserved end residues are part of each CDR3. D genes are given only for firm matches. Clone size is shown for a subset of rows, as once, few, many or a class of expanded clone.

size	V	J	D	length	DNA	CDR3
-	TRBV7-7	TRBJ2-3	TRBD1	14	TGTGCTAGCAGCCAAGACAGGGTTACAGATACGCAGTATTTT	CASSQDRVTDTQYF
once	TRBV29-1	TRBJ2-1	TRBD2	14	TGCAGCGTTGAAGTCACTAGCGGGGTAAATGAGCAGTTCTTC	CSVEVTSGVNEQFF
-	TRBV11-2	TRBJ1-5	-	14	TGTGCCAGCAGCTTAGGAGAGTCGGGTCAGCCCCAGCATTTT	CASSLGESGQPQHF
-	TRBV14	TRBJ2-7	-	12	TGTGCCAGCAGCCTATCCAGGGTCGAGCAGTACTTC	CASSLSRVEQYF
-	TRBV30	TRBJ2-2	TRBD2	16	TGTGCCTGGAGTGTACGATTTAGCGGGAGAAGCGGGGAGCTGTTTTTT	CAWSVRFSGRSGELFF
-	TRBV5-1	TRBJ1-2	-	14	TGCGCCAGCAGCCTTGACAGTCTTAACTATGGCTACACCTTC	CASSLDSLNYGYTF
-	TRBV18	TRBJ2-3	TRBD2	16	TGTGCCAGCTCACCACTAGCGGGAGAGGTCACAGATACGCAGTATTTT	CASSPLAGEVTDTQYF
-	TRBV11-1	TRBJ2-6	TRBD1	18	TGTGCCAGCAGCATGGGATCGGGACAGGGCTCTGGGGCCAACGTCCTGACTTTC	CASSMGSGQGSGANVLTF
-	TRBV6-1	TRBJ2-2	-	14	TGTGCCACAAAATCCACGGGGAACACCGGGGAGCTGTTTTTT	CATKSTGNTGELFF
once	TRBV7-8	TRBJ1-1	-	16	TGTGCCAGCAGCCCAGGACGGGGCGATATGAACACTGAAGCTTTCTTT	CASSPGRGDMNTEAFF
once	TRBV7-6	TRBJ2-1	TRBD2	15	TGTGCCAGCAGCTTAGCGGGAGGGCCGGGGGATGAGCAGTTCTTC	CASSLAGGPGDEQFF
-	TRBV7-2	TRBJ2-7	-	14	TGTGCCAGCAGCGCCTACCGGGACACCTGGGAGCAGTACTTC	CASSAYRDTWEQYF
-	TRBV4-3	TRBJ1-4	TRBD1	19	TGCGCCAGCAGCCAAGATCGGATACTAGGGGGCCGGATGAATGAAAAACTGTTTTTT	CASSQDRILGGRMNEKLFF
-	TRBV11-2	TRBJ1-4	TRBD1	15	TGTGCCAGCAGCCCCCACAGGGGTCCTAATGAAAAACTGTTTTTT	CASSPHRGPNEKLFF
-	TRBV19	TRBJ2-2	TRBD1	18	TGTGCCAGTAGTAGAGGACAGGGGGCGCTTACCAACACCGGGGAGCTGTTTTTT	CASSRGQGALTNTGELFF
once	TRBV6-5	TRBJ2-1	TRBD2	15	TGTGCCAGCAGTTACTCGACGTCGCGGGGGGATGAGCAGTTCTTC	CASSYSTSRGDEQFF
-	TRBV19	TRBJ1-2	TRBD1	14	TGTGCCAGTACCCCGACAGGGGAGAGTCTTGGCTACACCTTC	CASTPTGESLGYTF
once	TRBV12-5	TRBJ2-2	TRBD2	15	TGTGCTAGTGGTTCTGGGACTAGCGACACCGGGGAGCTGTTTTTT	CASGSGTSDTGELFF
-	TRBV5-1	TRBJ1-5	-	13	TGCGCCAGCAGCTTGTTTCCTAATCAGCCCCAGCATTTT	CASSLFPNQPQHF
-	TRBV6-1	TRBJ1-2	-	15	TGTGCCAGCAGTGCCCAGACGGGGACTAACTATGGCTACACCTTC	CASSAQTGTNYGYTF
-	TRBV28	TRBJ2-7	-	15	TGTGCCAGCAGACAGACCTCGGGACAACCCTACGAGCAGTACTTC	CASRQTSGQPYEQYF
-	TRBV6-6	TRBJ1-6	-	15	TGTGCCAGCAGTTACTCTCACTTCCATAATTCACCCCTCCACTTT	CASSYSHFHNSPLHF
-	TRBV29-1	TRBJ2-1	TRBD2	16	TGCAGCGTGAAGGGGACTAGCGAAAGCTCCTACAATGAGCAGTTCTTC	CSVKGTSESSYNEQFF
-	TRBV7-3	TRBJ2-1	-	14	TGTGCCAGCAGCTTAATTAGTTTAGCGCATGAGCAGTTCTTC	CASSLISLAHEQFF
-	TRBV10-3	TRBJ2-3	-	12	TGTGCCATCAGTGACGCCCCAGATACGCAGTATTTT	CAISDAPDTQYF
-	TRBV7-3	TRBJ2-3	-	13	TGTGCCAGCAGCTTATCTAGCGTAGATACGCAGTATTTT	CASSLSSVDTQYF
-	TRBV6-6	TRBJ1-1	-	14	TGTGCCAGCAGTTATACAGGCAGGAACACTGAAGCTTTCTTT	CASSYTGRNTEAFF
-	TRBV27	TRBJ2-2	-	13	TGTGCCAGCAGTCAACAGGGTCCCGGGGAGCTGTTTTTT	CASSQQGPGELFF
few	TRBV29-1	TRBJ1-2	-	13	TGCAGCGTTGACGATACGGGAGAGTATGGCTACACCTTC	CSVDDTGEYGYTF
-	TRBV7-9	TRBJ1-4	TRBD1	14	TGTGCCAGCAGGCTCGGGACAGCTAATGAAAAACTGTTTTTT	CASRLGTANEKLFF
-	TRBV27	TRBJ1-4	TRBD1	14	TGTGCCAGCAGTCAGGGGACAGGGTACGAAAAACTGTTTTTT	CASSQGTGYEKLFF
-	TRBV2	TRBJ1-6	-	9	TGTGCCAGCAGTTGGCCCCTCCACTTT	CASSWPLHF
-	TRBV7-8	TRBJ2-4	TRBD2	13	TGTGCCAGCAGCGTGGGACTAAGGAACATTCAGTACTTC	CASSVGLRNIQYF
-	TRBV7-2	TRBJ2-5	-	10	TGTGCCAGCAGCTTGAAGACCCAGTACTTC	CASSLKTQYF
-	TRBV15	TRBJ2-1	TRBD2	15	TGTGCCACCAGCAGTAGCGGGACAACCTACAATGAGCAGTTCTTC	CATSSSGTTYNEQFF
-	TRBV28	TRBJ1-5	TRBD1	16	TGTGCCAGCAGTTTCTTGGGACAGATTAGCAATCAGCCCCAGCATTTT	CASSFLGQISNQPQHF
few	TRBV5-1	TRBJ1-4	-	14	TGCGCCAGCAGCTTTTACACGGCGGACGAAAAACTGTTTTTT	CASSFYTADEKLFF
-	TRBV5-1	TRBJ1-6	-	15	TGCGCCAGCAGCGGTCCCGGGGCCTATAATTCACCCCTCCACTTT	CASSGPGAYNSPLHF
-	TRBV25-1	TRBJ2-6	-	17	TGTGCCAGCAGTGATATGCTGGGGAACTCTGGGGCCAACGTCCTGACTTTC	CASSDMLGNSGANVLTF
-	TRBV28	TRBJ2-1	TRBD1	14	TGTGCCAGCACGACAGGGGGCTCCTACAATGAGCAGTTCTTC	CASTTGGSYNEQFF
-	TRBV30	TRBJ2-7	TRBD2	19	TGTGCCTGGAGGCCCCGAGTGAGTAGCGGGGGGGTTTCCTCCTACGAGCAGTACTTC	CAWRPRVSSGGVSSYEQYF
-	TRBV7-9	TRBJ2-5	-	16	TGTGCCAGCACCGGGTTATCGGACATTTTACAAGAGACCCAGTACTTC	CASTGLSDILQETQYF
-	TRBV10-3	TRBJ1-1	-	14	TGTGCCATCAGTGGCGGGGGAACCAACACTGAAGCTTTCTTT	CAISGGGTNTEAFF
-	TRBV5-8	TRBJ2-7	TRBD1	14	TGTGCCAGCAGGCCCGGGACAGTACAAATCGAGCAGTACTTC	CASRPGTVQIEQYF
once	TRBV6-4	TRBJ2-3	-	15	TGTGCCAGCAGCCCACAGGGTTCTAGCACAGATACGCAGTATTTT	CASSPQGSSTDTQYF
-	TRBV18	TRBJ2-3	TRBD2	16	TGTGCCAGCTCACCGACTGTAGCGGGAGGCGCAGATACGCAGTATTTT	CASSPTVAGGADTQYF
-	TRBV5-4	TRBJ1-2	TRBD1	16	TGTGCCAGCAGCTTGGGGGGACAGGGGAGGTATTATGGCTACACCTTC	CASSLGGQGRYYGYTF
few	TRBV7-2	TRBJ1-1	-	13	TGTGCCAGCAGCTTCATGGTGAACACTGAAGCTTTCTTT	CASSFMVNTEAFF